This TCR beta chain came from a study of T cells in Graves' hyperthyroidism and ophthalmopathy. The study, taken as a whole, reports: The authors' 13 V-J model separated ophthalmopathy from stable hyperthyroidism.

This clonotype was seen ten or more times. Its specificity is not known. The CDR3 sequence is 14 residues long. V shed 1 base and J shed 1 base, with 10 bases lying between them. The germline V gene has CDR1 SQVTM and CDR2 ANQGSEA. Disease duration under 2 months; hyperthyroidism patients were aged 18 to 65. Patients were excluded because of uncontrolled infection, other autoimmune disease, pregnancy or lactation. Clinical symptoms, serum thyroxine, TRAb, thyroid ultrasound and orbital computed tomography informed diagnoses. Amplification of TCR beta CDR3 regions was performed using RNA transcripts as template. The HTBI set primed first-round TCR CDR3 RT-PCR. TCRdb ran MiXCR on the multiplex PCR reads and lists one entry per CDR3 protein. This table has approximately 500,000 distinct CDR3 sequences, under 60% appearing once.

This sequence joins TRBV29-1 and TRBJ1-2; a possible D gene is TRBD1 (5 bases). Sequenced input: peripheral blood or thyroid tissue (not recorded which). The source is a young woman with Graves' hyperthyroidism. The CDR3 DNA follows: TGCAGCGTTGAAGGGGAACAGGATAACTATGGCTACACCTTC. It encodes CSVEGEQDNYGYTF. Drawing the rest from reference TRBV29-1 and TRBJ1-2, the complete variable domain is SAVISQKPSRDICQRGTSLTIQCQVDSQVTMMFWYRQQPGQSLTLIATANQGSEATYESGFVIDKFPISRPNLTFSTLTVSNMSPEDSSIYLCSVEGEQDNYGYTFGSGTRLTVV.